This entry concerns a single TCR beta chain. Its antigen remains unknown. This entry comes from a study of beta chain features in type 1 diabetes. As for the study in general: Cell yields, gender and age were similar in healthy donors and patients. The study's findings and limits: At VDJ recombination sites, type 1 diabetes patients had fewer insertions and more deleted nucleotides. The study left unresolved whether HLA type influences TCRB rearrangement. Within each of all four CD4+ subsets, Type 1 diabetes patients had TCRB CDR3s that were moderately but significantly shorter. The similarity of naive, central memory and Treg TCRB repertoires appeared greater among patients than among healthy donors.

Sequencing targeted expressed TCRB transcripts, as all isolated RNA had been reverse transcribed. The method was immunoSEQ multiplex PCR; TCRdb's version includes in-frame clones alone and lacks a portion of them. This sample has 150,000 to 200,000 clones, with approximately 62% found just once. CDR1 and CDR2 from the germline V gene are SEHNR and FQNEAQ (reference sequence). The CDR3 runs 14 residues. V was cut by 4 bases and J by 7 bases, with 16 bases left in between. The rearrangement links TRBV7-9 to TRBJ2-5; tentatively, D is TRBD1 (7 bases). The TCR sequence derives from a man younger than 40 with type 1 diabetes. The sequenced sample consisted of naive CD4+ T cells from blood. As DNA, the CDR3 is TGTGCCAGCAGCTCCCTCGACAGGGAGGCGACCCAGTACTTC. This encodes CASSSLDREATQYF.